The next 17 T cell receptor beta chains were all read from a single sample in a study of CD8 T cells in Susac syndrome. When the RNA was reverse transcribed, random hexamers were used with an input of roughly 0.45 to 1 ug. Each CDR3 protein is one row after TCRdb ran MiXCR on the immunoSEQ multiplex PCR reads. The table shows 200,000 to 250,000 distinct CDR3 sequences, with more than 85% occurring only once. The sample taken for sequencing was CD8+ T cells from PBMCs. The receptors shown here come from a human donor with multiple sclerosis.

The chain employs TRBV7-9 and TRBJ2-7, with D possibly matching TRBD2 (5 bases). This CDR3 has 14 amino acids. V lost 5 bases and J 3 bases, leaving 14 bases between the germline ends. Germline assignment: CDR1 SEHNR and CDR2 FQNEAQ (reference sequence). CDR3 residues: CASSERGPGYEQYF. The CDR3 region has the DNA TGTGCCAGCAGCGAACGCGGGCCGGGCTACGAGCAGTACTTC.

This clonotype is a singleton in its sample. V is TRBV3-1 and J is TRBJ1-5, with D unresolved. Per the germline V gene, CDR1 is LGHDT and CDR2 is YNNKEL (reference sequence). Trimming removed 5 bases from V and 7 bases from J, with 9 bases in between. CDR3 length: 12 residues. CDR3 in amino acids: CASSDNGQPQHF. The CDR3 nucleotides are TGTGCCAGCAGCGACAACGGCCAGCCCCAGCATTTT.

This chain uses TRBV20-1 with TRBJ1-2, with D hard to call. Deletions cut 1 base from V and 3 bases from J, with 12 bases between. Germline lookup yields CDR1 DFQATT and CDR2 SNEGSKA (reference sequence). The CDR3 is 14 amino acids. The CDR3 sequence: CSARVEFLYYGYTF. The CDR3 nucleotides are TGCAGTGCTAGAGTAGAATTTCTCTACTATGGCTACACCTTC.

V and J are TRBV5-4 and TRBJ2-1; D ambiguous. CDR1 SGHNT and CDR2 YYREEE come from the germline V gene (reference sequence). V lost 2 bases, J lost 4 bases, and 10 bases lay in between. The CDR3 is 14 residues long. The CDR3 is CASSFGPGYNEQFF. CDR3 coding DNA: TGTGCCAGCAGCTTTGGACCCGGTTACAATGAGCAGTTCTTC. Filled out from reference TRBV5-4 and TRBJ2-1, the complete variable domain reads ETGVTQSPTHLIKTRGQQVTLRCSSQSGHNTVSWYQQALGQGPQFIFQYYREEENGRGNFPPRFSGLQFPNYSSELNVNALELDDSALYLCASSFGPGYNEQFFGPGTRLTVL.

The chain recombines TRBV7-9 with TRBJ2-1; D is unresolved. V was trimmed by 5 bases and J by 2 bases, leaving 22 bases between them. The CDR3 sequence is 18 residues long. Per germline, CDR1 SEHNR and CDR2 FQNEAQ (reference sequence). For the CDR3, the DNA is TGTGCCAGCAGCGCGATCGTGGCCGACTCTCCGGCCTACAATGAGCAGTTCTTC. This gives the protein CASSAIVADSPAYNEQFF.

This clonotype was counted only a few times. The chain has TRBV9 and TRBJ2-2, with D uncertain. The CDR3 is made up of 12 amino acids. V lost 2 bases to trimming and J lost 5 bases, with 4 bases between them. The V gene's germline CDR1 is SGDLS and CDR2 YYNGEE. The CDR3: CASSVNTGELFF. The CDR3 DNA follows: TGTGCCAGCAGCGTTAATACCGGGGAGCTGTTTTTT.

The chain has TRBV4-3 and TRBJ1-1; TRBD1 is a possible D gene (6 bases). Germline V lookup: CDR1 LGHNA, CDR2 YSLEER. This CDR3 is built from 15 residues. V was cut by 3 bases and J by 6 bases, with 17 bases left in between. CDR3: CASSQAQGGGAEAFF. The CDR3 DNA follows: TGCGCCAGCAGCCAGGCTCAAGGGGGAGGCGCTGAAGCTTTCTTT.

The chain couples TRBV30 to TRBJ2-1; possibly TRBD2 for D (6 bases). The CDR3 has 12 residues. The ends were cut back, 4 bases at V and 3 bases at J, with 7 bases in the middle. Germline loops: CDR1 GTSNPN, CDR2 SVGIG (reference sequence). In DNA, the CDR3 is TGTGCCTGGACTAGCGACTACAATGAGCAGTTCTTC. Its protein product is CAWTSDYNEQFF.

This CDR3 reads CASSFRESNTEAFF. CDR3 DNA: TGTGCCAGCAGTTTCAGGGAATCGAACACTGAAGCTTTCTTT. The chain couples TRBV27 to TRBJ1-1; D might be TRBD1 (5 bases). The CDR3 spans 14 residues. The ends were cut back, 3 bases at V and 1 base at J, with 9 bases in the middle. Germline V gene sequence: CDR1 MNHEY, CDR2 SMNVEV (reference sequence).

The chain links TRBV12-5 to TRBJ2-4; D perhaps matches TRBD2 (6 bases). V was trimmed by 6 bases and J by 6 bases, leaving 15 bases between them. The CDR3 sequence is 14 residues long. Germline assignment: CDR1 LGHNT and CDR2 FRNRAP. The DNA of the CDR3 is TGTGCTAGTGGGCCACAGGTGGGGGGAAACATTCAGTACTTC. This translates into CASGPQVGGNIQYF.

The V gene is TRBV27, the J gene TRBJ2-3; D is unclear. Germline CDR1 is MNHEY and CDR2 is SMNVEV (reference sequence). The CDR3 runs to 17 residues. Between the trimmed V and J ends, which lost 4 bases and 3 bases, there was a span of 20 bases. CDR3 sequence reads: CASSYFPAVYSTDTQYF. The CDR3, as DNA: TGTGCCAGCAGTTATTTTCCTGCGGTCTATTCGACAGATACGCAGTATTTT.

This clonotype has just a few counts. This chain uses TRBV3-1 with TRBJ2-7, with D perhaps assigned TRBD1 or TRBD2 (6 bases each). The CDR3 totals 15 residues. Trimming shortened V by 4 bases and J by 4 bases, and 17 bases separated the two germline ends. CDR1 is LGHDT and CDR2 is YNNKEL in the germline V gene (reference sequence). In nucleotides, the CDR3 is TGTGCCAGCAGCCCCGCCAAGGGGGGACCGTACGAGCAGTACTTC. Its protein is CASSPAKGGPYEQYF.

The chain has TRBV12-3 or TRBV12-4 and TRBJ2-7; 8 bases match TRBD2. CDR3 size: 14 residues. V dropped 5 bases and J dropped 3; count of bases not matched to a gene: 6. The CDR3 spells CASSTPGGSYEQYF. The CDR3 DNA follows: TGTGCCAGCAGTACCCCGGGGGGGAGCTACGAGCAGTACTTC.

The V and J genes are TRBV30 and TRBJ1-2, with a possible D match to TRBD1 (5 bases). V lost 2 bases, J lost 4 bases, and 17 bases lay in between. Looked up from germline, CDR1 is GTSNPN and CDR2 is SVGIG (reference sequence). This CDR3 is built from 15 residues. The CDR3 DNA follows: TGTGCCTGGAGTCTCGGTTCTAGGGGCTTCTATGGCTACACCTTC. This sequence encodes CAWSLGSRGFYGYTF.

In its sample, this clonotype was seen once. This chain's CDR3 is CASSPIAGAYNEQFF. CDR3 nucleotides: TGTGCCAGCAGCCCAATAGCGGGGGCCTACAATGAGCAGTTCTTC. This chain uses TRBV7-2 with TRBJ2-1; TRBD2 aligns across 9 bases. The CDR3 sequence is 15 residues long. J was trimmed by 2 bases and V by 5 bases; bases with no gene match: 4. Germline assignment: CDR1 SGHTA and CDR2 FQGNSA.

This clonotype has a handful of counts. The chain links TRBV20-1 to TRBJ1-1; no reliable D call. The CDR3 covers 9 residues. Trimming removed 6 bases from V and 2 bases from J, with 1 base in between. The V gene's germline CDR1 is DFQATT and CDR2 SNEGSKA (reference sequence). The CDR3 nucleotides are TGCAGTGCCAACACTGAAGCTTTCTTT. Encoded protein: CSANTEAFF.

The V call is TRBV7-9, the J call TRBJ2-2, with TRBD1 identical over 7 bases. Germline V gives CDR1 SEHNR, CDR2 FQNEAQ (reference sequence). The CDR3 spans 18 residues. After removal of 4 bases from V and 0 bases from J, the junction contained 11 bases not matched to a gene. Here the CDR3 reads CASSSQWGQLANTGELFF. CDR3 nucleotides: TGTGCCAGCAGCTCCCAATGGGGACAGCTTGCGAACACCGGGGAGCTGTTTTTT. The full variable domain, its missing parts supplied by reference TRBV7-9 and TRBJ2-2, is DTGVSQNPRHKITKRGQNVTFRCDPISEHNRLYWYRQTLGQGPEFLTYFQNEAQLEKSRLLSDRFSAERPKGSFSTLEIQRTEQGDSAMYLCASSSQWGQLANTGELFFGEGSRLTVL.